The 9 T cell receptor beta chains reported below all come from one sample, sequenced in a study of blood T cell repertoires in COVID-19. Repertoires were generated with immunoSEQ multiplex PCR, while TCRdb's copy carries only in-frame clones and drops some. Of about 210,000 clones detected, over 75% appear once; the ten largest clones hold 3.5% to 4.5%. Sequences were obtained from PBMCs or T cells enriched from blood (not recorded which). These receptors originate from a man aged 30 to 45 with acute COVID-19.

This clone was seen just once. The CDR3 here is CASSSLTRMNTEAFF. The CDR3 nucleotides read TGTGCCAGCAGCTCCCTGACAAGGATGAACACTGAAGCTTTCTTT. The rearrangement links TRBV27 to TRBJ1-1; no clear D gene. V lost 6 bases and J 0 bases, leaving 14 bases between the germline ends. Germline V gene data show CDR1 as MNHEY and CDR2 as SMNVEV (reference sequence). This CDR3 has 15 residues.

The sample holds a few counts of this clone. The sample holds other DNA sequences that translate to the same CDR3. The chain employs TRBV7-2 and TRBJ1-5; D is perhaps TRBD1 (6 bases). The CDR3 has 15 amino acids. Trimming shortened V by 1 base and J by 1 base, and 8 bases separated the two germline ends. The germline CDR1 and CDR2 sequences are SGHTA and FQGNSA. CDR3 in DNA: TGTGCCAGCAGCTTAGGAGGGGGAAGCAATCAGCCCCAGCATTTT. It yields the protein CASSLGGGSNQPQHF.

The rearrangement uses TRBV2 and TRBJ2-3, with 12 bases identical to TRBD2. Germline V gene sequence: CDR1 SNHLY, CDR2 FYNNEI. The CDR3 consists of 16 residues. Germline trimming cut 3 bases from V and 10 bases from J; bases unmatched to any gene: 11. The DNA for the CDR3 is TGTGCCAGCAGTGACCTAGCGGGGGGGACCACGTGGGCGCAGTATTTT. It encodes CASSDLAGGTTWAQYF.

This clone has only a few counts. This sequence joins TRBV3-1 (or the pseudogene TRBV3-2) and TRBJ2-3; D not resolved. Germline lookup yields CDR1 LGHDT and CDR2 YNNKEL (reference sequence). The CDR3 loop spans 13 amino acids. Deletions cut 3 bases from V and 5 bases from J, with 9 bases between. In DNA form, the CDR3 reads TGTGCCAGCAGCCATTTGGTCGGAGATACGCAGTATTTT. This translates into CASSHLVGDTQYF.

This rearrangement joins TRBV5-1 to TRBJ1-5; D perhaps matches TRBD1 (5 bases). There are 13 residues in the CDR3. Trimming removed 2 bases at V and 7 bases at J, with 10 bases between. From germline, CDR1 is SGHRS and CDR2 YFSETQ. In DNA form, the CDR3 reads TGCGCCAGCAGCTTCGGGGCGGGACAGCCCCAGCATTTT. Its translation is CASSFGAGQPQHF.

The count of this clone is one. CDR3 DNA: TGTGCCTGGAGTGTAAGTAGAGCCGGTGAAGCTTTCTTT. This translates into CAWSVSRAGEAFF. The rearrangement joins TRBV30 to TRBJ1-1, with D hard to call. Germline-derived CDR1 and CDR2 are GTSNPN and SVGIG (reference sequence). The CDR3 loop spans 13 amino acids. The V end was cut by 0 bases, the J end by 7 bases, with 12 bases between.

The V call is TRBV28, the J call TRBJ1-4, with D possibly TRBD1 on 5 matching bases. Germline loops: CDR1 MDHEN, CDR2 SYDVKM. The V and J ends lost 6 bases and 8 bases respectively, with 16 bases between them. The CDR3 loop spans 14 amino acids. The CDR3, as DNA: TGTGCCAGCAGCAATCAGGGACTCTTGGAAAAACTGTTTTTT. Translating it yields CASSNQGLLEKLFF.

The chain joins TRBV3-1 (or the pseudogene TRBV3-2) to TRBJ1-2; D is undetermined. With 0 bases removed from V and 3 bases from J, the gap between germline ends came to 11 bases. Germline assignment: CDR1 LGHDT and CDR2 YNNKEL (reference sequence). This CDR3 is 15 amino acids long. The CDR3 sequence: CASSQDLSGYYGYTF. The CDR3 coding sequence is TGTGCCAGCAGCCAAGATCTGTCCGGGTACTATGGCTACACCTTC.

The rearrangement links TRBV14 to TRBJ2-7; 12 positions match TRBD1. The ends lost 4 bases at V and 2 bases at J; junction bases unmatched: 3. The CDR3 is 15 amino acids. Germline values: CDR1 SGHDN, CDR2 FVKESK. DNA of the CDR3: TGTGCCAGCAGCCCCGGGACAGGGGGCCCCTACGAGCAGTACTTC. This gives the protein CASSPGTGGPYEQYF.